A single sample gave rise to the 4 T cell receptor beta chains below, sequenced in a study of beta chain features in type 1 diabetes. Expressed TCRB transcripts got sequenced, as all isolated RNA was reverse transcribed. The repertoire was sequenced with immunoSEQ multiplex PCR; TCRdb's copy has only in-frame clones and lacks some. This table holds some 140,000 clones, 9.2% found once. Sequences were obtained from central memory CD4+ T cells from blood. The receptors derive from a man younger than 35 in good health.

This clone appeared a few times. CDR3 protein: CASSEGRRSTDTQYF. CDR3 DNA: TGTGCCAGCAGCGAGGGTCGCAGGAGCACAGATACGCAGTATTTT. The gene calls are TRBV6-5 and TRBJ2-3; the D gene is possibly TRBD2 (5 bases). This CDR3 has 15 residues. Per germline, CDR1 MNHEY and CDR2 SVGAGI. Deletions cut 6 bases from V and 0 bases from J, with 13 bases between.

In its sample, this clone was seen once. The chain joins TRBV5-6 to TRBJ2-2, with 8 nucleotides matching TRBD1. The V segment lost 1 base and the J segment 7 bases; nucleotides outside the gene matches: 3. The CDR3 consists of 14 residues. The germline gives CDR1 SGHDT, CDR2 YYEEEE. The CDR3 DNA reads as TGTGCCAGCAGCTTGCAGGGGGCGGACGGGGAGCTGTTTTTT. Amino acid sequence: CASSLQGADGELFF.

This clone was observed a few times. The rearrangement joins TRBV30 to TRBJ2-5; no firm D call. CDR1 and CDR2 (germline): GTSNPN, SVGIG (reference sequence). The V end lost 0 bases, the J end lost 5 bases, and 10 bases lay between the germline ends. The CDR3 spans 13 residues. CDR3 in amino acids: CAWSVPVPETQYF. CDR3 DNA sequence: TGTGCCTGGAGTGTCCCGGTACCCGAGACCCAGTACTTC.

The rearrangement links TRBV5-1 to TRBJ2-2, with 7 bases that match TRBD2. The CDR3 sequence is 16 residues long. With 4 bases clipped from V and 0 bases from J, the junction kept 6 bases outside the gene matches. Germline V lookup: CDR1 SGHRS, CDR2 YFSETQ. CDR3 DNA sequence: TGCGCCAGCAGCCCTGGGGGGGGTTCGAACACCGGGGAGCTGTTTTTT. It specifies CASSPGGGSNTGELFF.